This TCR beta chain was sequenced for a study of T cells in localized non-small cell lung cancer. General observations from the study: Uninvolved adjacent lung had higher T cell clonality than tumor and all other tissues. Sequencing covered just one tumor region, so heterogeneity cannot be ruled out. Higher adjacent-lung clonality was associated with shorter survival.

About this clone: Its antigen is unknown.

Assay used: immunoSEQ multiplex PCR; TCRdb lists only in-frame clones, some missing. This sample has fewer than 30,000 clones; approximately 87% occur once, and the top ten carry approximately 6%. This CDR3 has 14 residues. Deletions cut 3 bases from V and 7 bases from J, with 13 bases between. Germline CDR1 reads MRHNA; CDR2 reads SNTAGT. This specimen consisted of PBMCs, obtained before any cancer treatment. The genes are TRBV6-4 and TRBJ1-5; D may be TRBD1 (5 bases). The source of this sequence is a man aged 35 to 70 with stage II lung adenocarcinoma. CDR3 in amino acids: CASSDRGGEQPQHF. For the CDR3, the DNA is TGTGCCAGCAGTGATCGGGGCGGGGAGCAGCCCCAGCATTTT.